Following are 12 T cell receptor beta chains from one sample sequenced in a study of T cell responses to AZD1222 COVID-19 vaccine. Measured with immunoSEQ multiplex PCR; TCRdb has only the in-frame clones, and not every one. The table shows around 120,000 clones, with about 88% occurring only once. The specimen was peripheral blood, collected on day 0 of AZD1222 vaccination. The receptor source for this set is an adult in good health.

For the CDR3, the DNA is TGCGCCAGCAGCTCTCCCGGTGGATTGGGACAGGGCTCTCTTATGAACACTGAAGCTTTCTTT. This codes for CASSSPGGLGQGSLMNTEAFF. V is TRBV5-1 and J is TRBJ1-1; 9 positions agree with TRBD1. Unmatched junction bases numbered 21, after V lost 3 bases and J lost 0 bases. This CDR3 contains 21 residues. Germline values: CDR1 SGHRS, CDR2 YFSETQ.

The V gene is TRBV4-1, the J gene TRBJ1-1, with D possibly being TRBD1 (6 bases). With 1 base removed from V and 0 bases from J, the gap between germline ends came to 12 bases. This CDR3 is 16 amino acids long. The germline V gene has CDR1 MGHRA and CDR2 YSYEKL. CDR3 DNA sequence: TGCGCCAGCAGCCAAGGCAGGGGAACAATGAACACTGAAGCTTTCTTT. This codes for CASSQGRGTMNTEAFF.

This chain connects TRBV28 to TRBJ1-1, with D hard to call. Germline values: CDR1 MDHEN, CDR2 SYDVKM. With 2 bases removed from V and 3 bases from J, the gap between germline ends came to 10 bases. This CDR3 contains 14 residues. As DNA, the CDR3 is TGTGCCAGCAGTTTACCCCGCTACTACACTGAAGCTTTCTTT. Translation gives CASSLPRYYTEAFF.

The V and J genes are TRBV24-1 and TRBJ2-1, with D tentatively TRBD2 (7 bases). The CDR3 is 16 amino acids. Germline lookup yields CDR1 KGHDR and CDR2 SFDVKD. V lost 4 bases and J 6 bases, leaving 18 bases between the germline ends. In nucleotides, the CDR3 is TGTGCCACCAGTGAGTGGCTAGCGGAAGGGGGCAATGAGCAGTTCTTC. Amino acids: CATSEWLAEGGNEQFF.

The chain recombines TRBV7-8 with TRBJ1-2, with a weak D call TRBD1 (5 bases). Germline loops: CDR1 SGHVS, CDR2 FQNEAQ. V was pared by 2 bases and J by 0 bases, with 16 bases between. CDR3 size: 17 residues. CDR3 sequence: CASSLRTLRGSNYGYTF. Written as DNA, the CDR3 is TGTGCCAGCAGCTTACGTACCTTGAGGGGTTCTAACTATGGCTACACCTTC. Variable domain in full (rest from reference TRBV7-8 and TRBJ1-2): GAGVSQSPRYKVAKRGQDVALRCDPISGHVSLFWYQQALGQGPEFLTYFQNEAQLDKSGLPSDRFFAERPEGSVSTLKIQRTQQEDSAVYLCASSLRTLRGSNYGYTFGSGTRLTVV.

The V gene is TRBV28, the J gene TRBJ2-1; 8 bases align to TRBD2. The germline V gene has CDR1 MDHEN and CDR2 SYDVKM. J gave up 4 bases and V 2 bases, and 4 bases lay outside the gene matches. CDR3 length: 15 residues. The CDR3 loop is CASSLTPGGYNEQFF. CDR3 bases: TGTGCCAGCAGTTTAACCCCGGGGGGGTACAATGAGCAGTTCTTC.

This chain uses TRBV6-4 with TRBJ1-2; D not resolved. The CDR3 consists of 13 residues. Germline V CDR1 and CDR2: MRHNA, SNTAGT. V was cut by 0 bases and J by 4 bases, with 6 bases left in between. CDR3 nucleotide sequence: TGTGCCAGCAGTGACTCGGGATTCTATGGCTACACCTTC. It is translated as CASSDSGFYGYTF.

This clone was seen a handful of times. The chain recombines TRBV25-1 with TRBJ1-5; D ambiguous. Trimming shortened V by 7 bases and J by 6 bases, and 16 bases separated the two germline ends. This CDR3 region has 14 residues. Germline CDR1 MGHDK, CDR2 SYGVNS. The CDR3 DNA is TGTGCCAGCATCCGAGGGAGGGTGGCTCAGCCCCAGCATTTT. Translation gives CASIRGRVAQPQHF.

The V call is TRBV7-9, the J call TRBJ1-4; 7 nucleotides align to TRBD1. The germline CDR1 and CDR2 sequences are SEHNR and FQNEAQ (reference sequence). Trimming at V came to 8 bases and at J to 6 bases, leaving 6 bases not matched to a gene. This CDR3 contains 13 residues. The CDR3 DNA sequence: TGTGCCAGCGGAAAAGGACAGGATGAAAAACTGTTTTTT. This gives the protein CASGKGQDEKLFF.

V is TRBV6-6 and J is TRBJ2-7; D tentatively reads TRBD1 or TRBD2 (5 bases each). The CDR3 is 13 amino acids. Looked up from germline, CDR1 is MNHNY and CDR2 is SVGAGI (reference sequence). Trimming took off 5 bases at V and 7 bases at J, with 15 bases between the two ends. The CDR3 protein is CASSPLNGGEQYF. CDR3 coding DNA: TGTGCCAGCAGTCCCCTTAATGGGGGAGAGCAGTACTTC.

V and J are TRBV25-1 and TRBJ1-5, with D unresolved. CDR3 length equals 13 residues. CDR1 is MGHDK, CDR2 SYGVNS, per germline. Deletions cut 6 bases from V and 0 bases from J, with 6 bases between. CDR3 in DNA: TGTGCCAGCAGCCCTTATAGCAATCAGCCCCAGCATTTT. The encoded protein is CASSPYSNQPQHF.

The gene calls are TRBV30 and TRBJ1-4; D gene uncertain. Per germline, CDR1 GTSNPN and CDR2 SVGIG (reference sequence). The V end was cut by 2 bases, the J end by 8 bases, with 9 bases between. There are 12 residues in the CDR3. The CDR3 DNA follows: TGTGCCTGGAGTTATCTAAGGGAAAAACTGTTTTTT. Translating it yields CAWSYLREKLFF.